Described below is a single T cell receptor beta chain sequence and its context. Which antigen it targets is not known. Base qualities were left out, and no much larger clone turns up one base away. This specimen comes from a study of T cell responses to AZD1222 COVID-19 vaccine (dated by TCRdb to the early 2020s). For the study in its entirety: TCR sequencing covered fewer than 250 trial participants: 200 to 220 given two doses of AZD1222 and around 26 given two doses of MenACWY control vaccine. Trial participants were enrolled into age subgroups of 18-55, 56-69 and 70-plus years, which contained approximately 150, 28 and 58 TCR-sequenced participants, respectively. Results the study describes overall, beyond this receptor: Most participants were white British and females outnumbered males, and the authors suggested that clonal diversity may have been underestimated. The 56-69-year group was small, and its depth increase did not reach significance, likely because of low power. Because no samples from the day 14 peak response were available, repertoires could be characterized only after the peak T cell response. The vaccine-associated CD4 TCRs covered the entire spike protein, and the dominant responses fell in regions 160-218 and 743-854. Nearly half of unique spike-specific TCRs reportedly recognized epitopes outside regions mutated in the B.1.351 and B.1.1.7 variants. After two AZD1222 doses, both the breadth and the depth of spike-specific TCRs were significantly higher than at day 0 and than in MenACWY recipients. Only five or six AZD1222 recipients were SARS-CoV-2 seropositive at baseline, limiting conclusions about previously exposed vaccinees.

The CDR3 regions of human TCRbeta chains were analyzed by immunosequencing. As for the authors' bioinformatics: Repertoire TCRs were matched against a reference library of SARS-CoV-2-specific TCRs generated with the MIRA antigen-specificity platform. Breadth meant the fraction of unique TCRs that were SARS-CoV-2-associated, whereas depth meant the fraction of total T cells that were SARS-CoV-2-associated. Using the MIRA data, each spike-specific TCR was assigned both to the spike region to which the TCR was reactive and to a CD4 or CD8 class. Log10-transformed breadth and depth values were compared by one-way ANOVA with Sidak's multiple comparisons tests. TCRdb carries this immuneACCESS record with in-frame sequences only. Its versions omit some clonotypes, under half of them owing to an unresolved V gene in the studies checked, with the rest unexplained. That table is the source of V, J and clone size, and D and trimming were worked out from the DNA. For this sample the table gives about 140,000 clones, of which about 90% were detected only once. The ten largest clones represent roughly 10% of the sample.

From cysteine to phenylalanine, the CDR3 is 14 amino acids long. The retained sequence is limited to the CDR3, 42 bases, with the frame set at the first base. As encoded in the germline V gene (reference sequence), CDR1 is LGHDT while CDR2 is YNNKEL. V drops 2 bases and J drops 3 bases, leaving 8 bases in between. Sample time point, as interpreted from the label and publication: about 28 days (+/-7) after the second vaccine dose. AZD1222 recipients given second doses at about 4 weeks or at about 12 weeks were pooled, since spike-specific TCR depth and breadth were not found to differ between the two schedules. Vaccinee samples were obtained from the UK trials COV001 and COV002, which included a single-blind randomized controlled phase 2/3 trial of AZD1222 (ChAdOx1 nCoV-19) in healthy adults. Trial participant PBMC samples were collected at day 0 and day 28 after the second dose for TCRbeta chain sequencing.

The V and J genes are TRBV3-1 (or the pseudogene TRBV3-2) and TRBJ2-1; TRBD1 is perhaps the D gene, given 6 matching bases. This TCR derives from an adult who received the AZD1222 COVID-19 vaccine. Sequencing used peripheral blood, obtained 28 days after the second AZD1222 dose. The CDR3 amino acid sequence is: CASSQTGSYNEQFF. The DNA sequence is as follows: TGTGCCAGCAGCCAAACAGGGAGCTACAATGAGCAGTTCTTC.